The 18 T cell receptor beta chains below all came from one sample that was sequenced in a study of T-cell reconstitution after alpha-beta-depleted transplantation in children. During its preparation, the TCRbeta library received unique molecular identifiers. TCRdb processed the PCR reads anew with MiXCR; each CDR3 protein has one entry. This table has about a million distinct CDR3 sequences, less than 30% appearing once. The starting material was PBMCs, mostly from graft donor cells, obtained 360 days after TCRalphabeta/CD19-depleted stem cell transplant. The origin of the receptors is a boy under two years old who had a stem cell transplant for SCID, so the T cells may come from the graft donor.

This clonotype was picked up a small number of times. This chain links TRBV12-3 or TRBV12-4 with TRBJ2-6; either TRBD1 or TRBD2 may supply D (5 bases each). This CDR3 region has 13 residues. V gave up 7 bases and J gave up 11 bases, with 15 bases separating them. The CDR3 DNA follows: TGTGCCAGCAACCTGTACAGGCGGGACGTCCTGACTTTC. Amino acids: CASNLYRRDVLTF.

This clonotype was observed a few times. V is TRBV12-3 or TRBV12-4 and J is TRBJ1-5; a possible D gene is TRBD1 (5 bases). This CDR3 spans 15 amino acids. Trimming cost V 3 bases and J 0 bases, with 9 bases left between them. CDR3 protein: CASSFGDVSNQPQHF. The CDR3 DNA follows: TGTGCCAGCAGTTTCGGGGACGTTAGCAATCAGCCCCAGCATTTT.

This clonotype was detected many times. The rearrangement joins TRBV5-6 to TRBJ2-1; D is uncertain. The CDR3 has 14 amino acids. CDR1 and CDR2 from the germline V gene are SGHDT and YYEEEE. Trimming removed 2 bases from V and 7 bases from J, with 13 bases in between. CDR3 DNA: TGTGCCAGCAGCTTTTCGGAGCGCAAGAATGAGCAGTTCTTC. Translation: CASSFSERKNEQFF.

There are a few counts of this clonotype. The chain couples TRBV10-3 to TRBJ2-7, with TRBD1 as a possible D gene (6 bases). Per germline, CDR1 ENHRY and CDR2 SYGVKD. Trimming stripped 3 bases from V and 2 bases from J, with 14 bases between. CDR3 length equals 15 residues. The CDR3 DNA sequence: TGTGCCATCAGTGAAGAGGCAGGGGCACCCTACGAGCAGTACTTC. Translated: CAISEEAGAPYEQYF.

This clonotype was found a few times. The V gene is TRBV20-1, the J gene TRBJ2-2; D may be TRBD1 or TRBD2 (5 bases each). Trimming stripped 5 bases from V and 4 bases from J, with 14 bases between. Germline V lookup: CDR1 DFQATT, CDR2 SNEGSKA (reference sequence). The CDR3 is 14 amino acids. The CDR3 DNA follows: TGCAGTGCTGCTCCGGGACCCCCCACCGGGGAGCTGTTTTTT. Protein sequence: CSAAPGPPTGELFF.

This clonotype was found a few times. This chain joins TRBV27 and TRBJ2-1; a weak D match, TRBD1 (6 bases). The V gene lost 4 bases and the J gene lost 0 bases, with 13 bases spanning the gap. Germline V gene sequence: CDR1 MNHEY, CDR2 SMNVEV (reference sequence). The CDR3 has 16 residues. This CDR3 is CASSSTRGSSYNEQFF. The CDR3, as DNA: TGTGCCAGCAGTTCGACAAGGGGGAGCTCCTACAATGAGCAGTTCTTC.

This clonotype was seen more than once but under ten times. This chain connects TRBV12-3 or TRBV12-4 to TRBJ2-7, with D possibly being TRBD2 (7 bases). The CDR3 length is 15 residues. V was cut by 3 bases and J by 3 bases, with 15 bases left in between. The CDR3 loop reads CASSFEGGLVYEQYF. CDR3 DNA sequence: TGTGCCAGCAGTTTCGAGGGGGGGCTCGTCTACGAGCAGTACTTC.

This rearrangement joins TRBV12-3 or TRBV12-4 to TRBJ1-1; the D gene is possibly TRBD1 (5 bases). The V end was cut by 6 bases, the J end by 9 bases, with 14 bases between. The CDR3 runs 12 residues. The CDR3 loop reads CASSTGGVKAFF. CDR3 DNA sequence: TGTGCCAGCAGCACCGGGGGGGTGAAAGCTTTCTTT.

The chain uses TRBV5-1 and TRBJ2-5; D might be TRBD1 (5 bases). This CDR3 is 14 amino acids long. The germline V and J ends were trimmed by 3 bases and 7 bases, with 16 bases remaining between them. In germline, CDR1 is SGHRS, CDR2 YFSETQ. The CDR3 protein is CASSSDPTGGTQYF. DNA of the CDR3: TGCGCCAGCAGCTCGGATCCTACAGGCGGGACCCAGTACTTC.

This clonotype has just a few counts. V usage is TRBV7-9 and J usage is TRBJ2-7, with a possible D match to TRBD2 (5 bases). This CDR3 contains 17 residues. Germline V lookup: CDR1 SEHNR, CDR2 FQNEAQ (reference sequence). V lost 5 bases and J 3 bases, leaving 23 bases between the germline ends. CDR3 in DNA: TGTGCCAGCAGCACCATATCAAGACTTGCGGGCAACTACGAGCAGTACTTC. This codes for CASSTISRLAGNYEQYF.

This clonotype occurred a few times. This chain connects TRBV12-3 or TRBV12-4 to TRBJ2-3; 10 bases match TRBD2. Germline trimming cut 3 bases from V and 1 base from J; bases unmatched to any gene: 4. The CDR3 is 16 residues long. Here the CDR3 reads CASSFAGTSGTDTQYF. Here the CDR3 DNA reads TGTGCCAGCAGTTTTGCCGGGACTAGCGGCACAGATACGCAGTATTTT.

The chain has TRBV9 and TRBJ1-4, with 10 bases lining up with TRBD1. The CDR3 has 15 amino acids. Germline CDR1 and CDR2: SGDLS and YYNGEE. V shed 3 bases, J shed 8 bases, and the junction held 7 bases outside the gene matches. CDR3 coding DNA: TGTGCCAGCAGCGCCGGGGACAGGGGACTCGAAAAACTGTTTTTT. Translating it yields CASSAGDRGLEKLFF.

This clonotype was counted at least ten times. DNA for the CDR3: TGTGCCAGCAGTTACCGGGACAGGGGGAACGAGCAGTACTTC. Encoded protein: CASSYRDRGNEQYF. This chain connects TRBV6-5 to TRBJ2-7; 11 bases map to TRBD1. CDR1 is MNHEY, CDR2 SVGAGI, per germline. This CDR3 is built from 14 residues. V trimming: 2 bases; J trimming: 5 bases; junction bases outside the gene matches: 2.

A few counts support this clonotype. The chain couples TRBV20-1 to TRBJ2-7, with no clear D. V was cut by 5 bases and J by 0 bases, with 5 bases left in between. The germline V gene encodes CDR1 DFQATT and CDR2 SNEGSKA (reference sequence). This CDR3 has 11 amino acids. The CDR3 bases are TGCAGTGCTTACGGCTCCTACGAGCAGTACTTC. Encoded protein: CSAYGSYEQYF.

This clonotype appeared a few times. The DNA of the CDR3 is TGCGCCAGCAGCCTAGCCGGGACAGTAGTTTCTACGGGAAATGAGCAGTTCTTC. This translates into CASSLAGTVVSTGNEQFF. This chain uses TRBV5-1 with TRBJ2-1; TRBD1 aligns across 7 bases. Germline CDR1 and CDR2: SGHRS and YFSETQ. J lost 7 bases, V lost 4 bases, and 20 bases had no gene match. This CDR3 comprises 18 residues. The full variable domain, completed using reference TRBV5-1 and TRBJ2-1, is KAGVTQTPRYLIKTRGQQVTLSCSPISGHRSVSWYQQTPGQGLQFLFEYFSETQRNKGNFPGRFSGRQFSNSRSEMNVSTLELGDSALYLCASSLAGTVVSTGNEQFFGPGTRLTVL.

The rearrangement uses TRBV20-1 and TRBJ2-1; 7 bases match TRBD2. The CDR3 is 16 residues long. The ends lost 4 bases at V and 3 bases at J; junction bases unmatched: 12. Germline CDR1 reads DFQATT; CDR2 reads SNEGSKA (reference sequence). The CDR3 DNA reads TGCAGTGCTACTCCCACCGAGACTAGCTTCTACAATGAGCAGTTCTTC. As protein: CSATPTETSFYNEQFF.

The chain couples TRBV12-3 or TRBV12-4 to TRBJ2-7, with D tentatively TRBD2 (7 bases). There are 12 residues in the CDR3. V lost 10 bases and J 4 bases, leaving 14 bases between the germline ends. The DNA for the CDR3 is TGTGCCACGCGGGGGCCTTCTTACGAGCAGTACTTC. The encoded protein is CATRGPSYEQYF.

This clonotype was detected only a few times. The chain is built from TRBV4-1 and TRBJ2-3; D remains unclear. This CDR3 comprises 13 residues. Deletions cut 6 bases from V and 2 bases from J, with 9 bases between. The germline CDR1 and CDR2 sequences are MGHRA and YSYEKL. CDR3 DNA: TGCGCCAGCAGTCAAAGGGACACAGATACGCAGTATTTT. It codes for CASSQRDTDTQYF.